The 16 T cell receptor beta chains below were found in one sample sequenced in a study of OX40 agonist ivuxolimab in advanced cancers. The library was generated by the immunoSEQ multiplex PCR assay. Drawn from immuneACCESS, this table holds only the in-frame rearrangements with V and J called that TCRdb kept. Clones are partly lost; checked studies trace under half to an unresolved V gene and leave the rest unexplained. Here the sample has roughly 10,000 clones; 88% occur a single time. Jointly, the top ten make up about 11% of the sample. The sequences come from CD4+ or CD8+ T cells sorted from blood, collected in a trial of the OX40 agonist ivuxolimab. Receptor source: an adult with an advanced solid tumor such as melanoma, head and neck, liver or kidney cancer.

The V call is TRBV27, the J call TRBJ2-3; TRBD1 matches 7 bases. The CDR3 runs to 13 residues. CDR1 MNHEY and CDR2 SMNVEV come from the germline V gene (reference sequence). V shed 6 bases and J 4 bases; nucleotides not matched to a gene: 4. CDR3 protein: CASSYTGADTQYF. The CDR3 DNA reads as TGTGCCAGCAGCTATACAGGGGCAGATACGCAGTATTTT.

The rearrangement joins TRBV11-2 to TRBJ2-5, with 13 positions matching TRBD2. The germline gives CDR1 SGHAT, CDR2 FQNNGV. The CDR3 contains 16 residues. Germline trimming cut 5 bases from V and 5 bases from J; bases unmatched to any gene: 8. CDR3 sequence reads: CASSTRTSGGSETQYF. In DNA form, the CDR3 reads TGTGCCAGCAGCACCCGGACTAGCGGGGGATCGGAGACCCAGTACTTC.

The chain is built from TRBV9 and TRBJ2-5; 9 nucleotides align to TRBD2. With 4 bases clipped from V and 2 bases from J, the junction kept 6 bases outside the gene matches. CDR1 and CDR2 from the germline V gene are SGDLS and YYNGEE. CDR3 length: 15 amino acids. CDR3 coding DNA: TGTGCCAGCAGCACCTTCGGACTAGCGCAAGAGACCCAGTACTTC. As protein: CASSTFGLAQETQYF.

V usage is TRBV15 and J usage is TRBJ2-2; tentative D call: TRBD1 (5 bases). Between the trimmed V and J ends, which lost 1 base and 9 bases, there was a span of 9 bases. The CDR3 runs 13 residues. CDR1 is LNHNV, CDR2 YYDKDF, per germline (reference sequence). Here the CDR3 DNA reads TGTGCCACCAGCAGAGTGTCAGGGAGGGAGCTGTTTTTT. Its protein product is CATSRVSGRELFF.

The rearrangement uses TRBV6-1 and TRBJ2-2, with D hard to call. Germline values: CDR1 MNHNS, CDR2 SASEGT. The CDR3 runs to 13 residues. Trimming cost V 10 bases and J 3 bases, with 12 bases left between them. This CDR3 is CAITFEDTGELFF. The CDR3 coding sequence is TGTGCCATTACATTTGAGGACACCGGGGAGCTGTTTTTT.

The chain carries TRBV29-1 and TRBJ1-4; D unclear. The germline V gene has CDR1 SQVTM and CDR2 ANQGSEA. V lost 6 bases and J lost 0, with 8 bases in between. The CDR3 consists of 13 residues. The CDR3 sequence is CSVRLSTNEKLFF. The CDR3 nucleotides are TGCAGCGTCAGGTTGTCAACTAATGAAAAACTGTTTTTT.

The V gene is TRBV6-6, the J gene TRBJ2-1; D uncertain. Germline CDR1 and CDR2: MNHNY and SVGAGI (reference sequence). There are 13 residues in the CDR3. Trimming left V 2 bases short and J 3 bases short, with 5 bases between. The DNA of the CDR3 is TGTGCCAGCAGTTACGGCAACTACAATGAGCAGTTCTTC. Its protein product is CASSYGNYNEQFF.

This chain links TRBV27 with TRBJ2-7; 7 bases are shared with TRBD1. Germline assignment: CDR1 MNHEY and CDR2 SMNVEV (reference sequence). This CDR3 spans 15 amino acids. The trim removed 5 bases at V and 4 bases at J, leaving 11 bases unmatched. The CDR3 DNA sequence: TGTGCCAGCAGTACATACCGGGACAGCTTTTACGAGCAGTACTTC. It encodes CASSTYRDSFYEQYF.

The chain has TRBV19 and TRBJ2-1, with 9 bases lining up with TRBD2. V was clipped by 6 bases and J by 3 bases; unmatched bases: 18. The CDR3 is made up of 19 amino acids. CDR1 and CDR2 from the germline V gene are LNHDA and SQIVND (reference sequence). CDR3: CASSSYGPGRGGIYNEQFF. DNA for the CDR3: TGTGCCAGTAGCTCATATGGCCCCGGGCGGGGGGGCATCTACAATGAGCAGTTCTTC.

This rearrangement joins TRBV19 to TRBJ2-7; TRBD2 matches 11 bases. J lost 2 bases, V lost 4 bases, and 1 base had no gene match. The CDR3 extends over 14 amino acids. Germline V gene sequence: CDR1 LNHDA, CDR2 SQIVND (reference sequence). The CDR3: CASSSSGGAYEQYF. CDR3 nucleotides: TGTGCCAGTAGTAGTAGCGGGGGGGCCTACGAGCAGTACTTC.

The J gene is TRBJ1-6, the V gene TRBV29-1, with D uncertain. Looked up from germline, CDR1 is SQVTM and CDR2 is ANQGSEA. The CDR3 sequence is 13 residues long. CDR3 nucleotides: TGCAACCCATTCAGTACTAATAATTCACCCCTCCACTTT. It encodes CNPFSTNNSPLHF.

This clone was observed a few times. This chain joins TRBV9 and TRBJ1-1; 9 bases are a match to TRBD1. The CDR3 is 15 residues long. V lost 0 bases to trimming and J lost 11 bases; unmatched junction nucleotides: 11. CDR1 and CDR2 from the germline V gene are SGDLS and YYNGEE. The CDR3 loop reads CASSVGGQGFSEAFF. The CDR3, as DNA: TGTGCCAGCAGCGTAGGGGGACAGGGATTTTCGGAGGCTTTCTTT.

The gene calls are TRBV1 and TRBJ2-2; TRBD2, as called in the table, went unchecked against the DNA. TRBV1 is classified as a pseudogene. The CDR3 extends over 15 amino acids. CDR3 in amino acids: CTSSHEIEGTGELFF. The CDR3 nucleotides read TGCACCAGCAGCCATGAGATTGAGGGCACCGGGGAGCTGTTTTTT.

The chain uses TRBV11-2 and TRBJ2-3, with no clear D. V was trimmed by 5 bases and J by 3 bases, leaving 15 bases between them. Germline values: CDR1 SGHAT, CDR2 FQNNGV. The CDR3 is made up of 15 amino acids. The CDR3 region has the DNA TGTGCCAGCAGCCCCCTTGGGGAAGGGACAGATACGCAGTATTTT. Residues: CASSPLGEGTDTQYF.

The chain uses TRBV5-5 and TRBJ2-5; 9 nucleotides align to TRBD2. This CDR3 is 16 amino acids long. Germline CDR1 and CDR2: SGHKS and YYEKEE (reference sequence). The junction had 5 bases not matched to a gene; V was cut back by 0 bases and J by 2 bases. This CDR3 is CASSLGASGAQETQYF. The CDR3 region has the DNA TGTGCCAGCAGCTTGGGTGCTAGCGGGGCTCAAGAGACCCAGTACTTC. Supplemented by reference TRBV5-5 and TRBJ2-5, the full variable domain reads DAGVTQSPTHLIKTRGQQVTLRCSPISGHKSVSWYQQVLGQGPQFIFQYYEKEERGRGNFPDRFSARQFPNYSSELNVNALLLGDSALYLCASSLGASGAQETQYFGPGTRLLVL.

The rearrangement uses TRBV5-1 and TRBJ2-2; tentatively, D is TRBD1 (6 bases). Trimming cost V 4 bases and J 5 bases, with 12 bases left between them. The CDR3 extends over 14 amino acids. Per germline, CDR1 SGHRS and CDR2 YFSETQ. CDR3 amino acids: CASSTGTITGELFF. DNA of the CDR3: TGCGCCAGCAGCACCGGGACAATTACCGGGGAGCTGTTTTTT.